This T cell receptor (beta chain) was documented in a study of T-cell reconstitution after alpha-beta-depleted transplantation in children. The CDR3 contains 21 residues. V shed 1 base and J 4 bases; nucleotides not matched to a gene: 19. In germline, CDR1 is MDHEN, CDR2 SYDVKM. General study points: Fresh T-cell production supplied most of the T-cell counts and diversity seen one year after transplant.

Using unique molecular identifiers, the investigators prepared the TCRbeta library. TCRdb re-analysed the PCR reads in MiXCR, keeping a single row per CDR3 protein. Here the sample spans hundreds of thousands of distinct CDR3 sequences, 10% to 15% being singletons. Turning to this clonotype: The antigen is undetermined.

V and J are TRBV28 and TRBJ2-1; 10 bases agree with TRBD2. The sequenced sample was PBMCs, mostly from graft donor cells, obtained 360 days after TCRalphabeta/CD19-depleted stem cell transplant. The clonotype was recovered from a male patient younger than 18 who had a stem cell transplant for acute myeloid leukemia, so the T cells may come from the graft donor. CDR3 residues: CASSLLRTGLLAGERYNEQFF. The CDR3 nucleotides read TGTGCCAGCAGTTTATTAAGGACAGGACTGCTAGCGGGAGAGCGATACAATGAGCAGTTCTTC.